The clone carrying this T cell receptor beta chain was seen repeatedly, ten times or more. The source of the sample is a study of T-cell memory formation after mild COVID-19. CDR1 is SGHRS and CDR2 is YFSETQ in the germline V gene. The germline V and J ends were trimmed by 0 bases and 2 bases, with 8 bases remaining between them. The CDR3 covers 14 residues. TCRdb reprocessed the 5' RACE reads with MiXCR, giving one entry per CDR3 protein. Of 250,000 or so distinct CDR3 sequences in the sample, more than 15% were seen once. This rearrangement joins TRBV5-1 to TRBJ2-5; D unclear. Sequencing was performed on PBMCs or a T cell subset sorted from them (not recorded which). The receptor was derived from a man in his late teens or twenties who had mild COVID-19 (a few samples of this study predate the infection). Cell type and time point are not known. Here the CDR3 DNA reads TGCGCCAGCAGCTTGGATCTCCCTCAAGAGACCCAGTACTTC. This translates into CASSLDLPQETQYF.